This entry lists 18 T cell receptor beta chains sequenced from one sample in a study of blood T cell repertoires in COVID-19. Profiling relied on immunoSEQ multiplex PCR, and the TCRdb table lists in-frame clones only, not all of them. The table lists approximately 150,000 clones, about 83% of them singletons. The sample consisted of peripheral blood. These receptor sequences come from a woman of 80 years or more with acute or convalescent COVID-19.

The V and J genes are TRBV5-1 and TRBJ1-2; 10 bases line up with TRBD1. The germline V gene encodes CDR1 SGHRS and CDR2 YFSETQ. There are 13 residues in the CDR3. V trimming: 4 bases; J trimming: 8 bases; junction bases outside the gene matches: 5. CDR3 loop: CASSPGQGGGYTF. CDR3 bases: TGCGCCAGCAGCCCCGGACAGGGGGGGGGCTACACCTTC.

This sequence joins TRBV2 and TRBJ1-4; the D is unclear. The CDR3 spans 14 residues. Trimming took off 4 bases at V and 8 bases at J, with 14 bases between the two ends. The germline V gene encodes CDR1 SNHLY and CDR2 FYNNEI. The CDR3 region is CASSVRTGGEKLFF. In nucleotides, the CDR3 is TGTGCCAGCAGTGTAAGGACCGGCGGGGAAAAACTGTTTTTT.

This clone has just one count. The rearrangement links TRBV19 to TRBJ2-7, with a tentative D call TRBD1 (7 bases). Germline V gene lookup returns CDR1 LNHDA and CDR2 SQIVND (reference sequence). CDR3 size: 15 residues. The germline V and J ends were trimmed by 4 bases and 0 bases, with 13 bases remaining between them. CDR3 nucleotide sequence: TGTGCCAGTAGTAGCGGGGACAGAAGCTCCTACGAGCAGTACTTC. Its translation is CASSSGDRSSYEQYF. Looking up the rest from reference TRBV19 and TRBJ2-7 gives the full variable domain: DGGITQSPKYLFRKEGQNVTLSCEQNLNHDAMYWYRQDPGQGLRLIYYSQIVNDFQKGDIAEGYSVSREKKESFPLTVTSAQKNPTAFYLCASSSGDRSSYEQYFGPGTRLTVT.

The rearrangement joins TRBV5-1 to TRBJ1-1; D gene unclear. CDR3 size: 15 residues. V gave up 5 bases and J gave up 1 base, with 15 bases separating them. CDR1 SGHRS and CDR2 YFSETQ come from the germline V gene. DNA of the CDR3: TGCGCCAGCAGGGATCAACCGACTGGGAACACTGAAGCTTTCTTT. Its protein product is CASRDQPTGNTEAFF. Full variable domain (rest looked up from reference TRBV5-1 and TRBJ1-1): KAGVTQTPRYLIKTRGQQVTLSCSPISGHRSVSWYQQTPGQGLQFLFEYFSETQRNKGNFPGRFSGRQFSNSRSEMNVSTLELGDSALYLCASRDQPTGNTEAFFGQGTRLTVV.

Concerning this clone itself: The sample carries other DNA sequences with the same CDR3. The CDR3 sequence is CASSSGGTEAFF. DNA for the CDR3: TGTGCCAGCAGTTCAGGGGGCACTGAAGCTTTCTTT. This sequence joins TRBV6-2 or TRBV6-3 and TRBJ1-1; 7 positions match TRBD1. The CDR3 runs to 12 residues. With 4 bases clipped from V and 4 bases from J, the junction kept 0 bases outside the gene matches. Germline V gene data show CDR1 as MNHEY and CDR2 as SVGEGT.

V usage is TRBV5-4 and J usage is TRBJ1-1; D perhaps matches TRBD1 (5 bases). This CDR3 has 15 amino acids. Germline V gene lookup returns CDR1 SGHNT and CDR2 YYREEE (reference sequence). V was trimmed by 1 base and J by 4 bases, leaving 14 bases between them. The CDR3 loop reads CASSLIGREGTEAFF. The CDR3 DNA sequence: TGTGCCAGCAGCTTGATCGGCAGGGAGGGCACTGAAGCTTTCTTT.

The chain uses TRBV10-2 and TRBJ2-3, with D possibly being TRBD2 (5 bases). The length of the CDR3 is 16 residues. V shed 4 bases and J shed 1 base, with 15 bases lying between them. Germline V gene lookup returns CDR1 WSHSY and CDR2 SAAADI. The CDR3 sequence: CASSVTGSARTDTQYF. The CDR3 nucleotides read TGCGCCAGCAGTGTTACGGGGAGCGCACGCACAGATACGCAGTATTTT.

The CDR3 bases are TGTGCCAGCAGACTACTTTCAAGTACTAATGAAAAACTGTTTTTT. It specifies CASRLLSSTNEKLFF. The chain combines TRBV28 with TRBJ1-4; no clear D. Trimming took off 6 bases at V and 2 bases at J, with 13 bases between the two ends. The CDR3 is made up of 15 amino acids. CDR1 is MDHEN, CDR2 SYDVKM, per germline.

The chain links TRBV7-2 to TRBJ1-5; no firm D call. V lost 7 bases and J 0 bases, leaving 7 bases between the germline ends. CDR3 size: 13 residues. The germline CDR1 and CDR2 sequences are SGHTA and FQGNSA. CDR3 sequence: CASTAFSNQPQHF. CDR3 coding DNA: TGTGCCAGCACCGCGTTTAGCAATCAGCCCCAGCATTTT. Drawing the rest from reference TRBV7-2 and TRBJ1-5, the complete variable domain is GAGVSQSPSNKVTEKGKDVELRCDPISGHTALYWYRQSLGQGLEFLIYFQGNSAPDKSGLPSDRFSAERTGGSVSTLTIQRTQQEDSAVYLCASTAFSNQPQHFGDGTRLSIL.

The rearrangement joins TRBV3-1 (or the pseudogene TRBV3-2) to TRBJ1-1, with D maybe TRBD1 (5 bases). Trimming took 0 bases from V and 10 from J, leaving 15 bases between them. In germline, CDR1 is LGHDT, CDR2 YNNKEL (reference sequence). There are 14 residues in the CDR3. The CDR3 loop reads CASSQDGGRGGAFF. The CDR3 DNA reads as TGTGCCAGCAGCCAAGATGGAGGGAGGGGAGGAGCTTTCTTT.

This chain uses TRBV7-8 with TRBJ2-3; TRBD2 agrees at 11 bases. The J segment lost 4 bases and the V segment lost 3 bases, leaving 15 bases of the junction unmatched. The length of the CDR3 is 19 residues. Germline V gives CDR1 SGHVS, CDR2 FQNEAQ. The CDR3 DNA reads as TGTGCCAGCAGCTTTCCCGTGGGTAGCGGGGGGGAGGGCGCAGATACGCAGTATTTT. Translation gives CASSFPVGSGGEGADTQYF.

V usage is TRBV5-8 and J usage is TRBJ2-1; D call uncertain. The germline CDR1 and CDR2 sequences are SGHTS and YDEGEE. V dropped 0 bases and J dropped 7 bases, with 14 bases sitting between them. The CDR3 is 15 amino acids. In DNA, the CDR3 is TGTGCCAGCAGCTTGGCGGGTAGCCCTGGGAATGAGCAGTTCTTC. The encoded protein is CASSLAGSPGNEQFF.

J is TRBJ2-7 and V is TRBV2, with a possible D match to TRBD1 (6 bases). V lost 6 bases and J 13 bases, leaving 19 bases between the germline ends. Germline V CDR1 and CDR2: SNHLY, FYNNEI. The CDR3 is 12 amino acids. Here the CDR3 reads CASREQPGQIYF. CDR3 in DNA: TGTGCCAGCAGAGAGCAACCGGGACAAATTTACTTC.

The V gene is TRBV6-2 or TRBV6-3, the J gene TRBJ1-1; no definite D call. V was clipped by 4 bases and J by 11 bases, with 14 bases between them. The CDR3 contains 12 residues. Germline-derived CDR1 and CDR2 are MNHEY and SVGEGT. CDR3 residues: CASSSLIRSAFF. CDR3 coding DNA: TGTGCCAGCAGTTCCTTGATCCGGTCCGCTTTCTTT.

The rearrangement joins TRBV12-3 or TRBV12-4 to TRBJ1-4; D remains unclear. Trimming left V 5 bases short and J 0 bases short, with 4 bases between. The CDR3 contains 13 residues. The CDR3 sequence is CASSLTTNEKLFF. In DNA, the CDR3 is TGTGCCAGCAGTCTAACAACTAATGAAAAACTGTTTTTT.

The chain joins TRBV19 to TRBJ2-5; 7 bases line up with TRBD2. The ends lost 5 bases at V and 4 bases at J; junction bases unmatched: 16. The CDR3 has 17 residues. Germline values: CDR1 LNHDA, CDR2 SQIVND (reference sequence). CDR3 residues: CASSRPGQAGSLETQYF. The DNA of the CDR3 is TGTGCCAGTAGTCGCCCCGGTCAAGCGGGATCTTTAGAGACCCAGTACTTC.

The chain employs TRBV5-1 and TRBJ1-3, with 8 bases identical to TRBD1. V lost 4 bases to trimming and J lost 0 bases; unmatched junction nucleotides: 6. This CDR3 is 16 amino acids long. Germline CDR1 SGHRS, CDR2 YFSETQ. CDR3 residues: CASSRTGLPSGNTIYF. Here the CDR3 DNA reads TGCGCCAGCAGCAGGACAGGGCTCCCCTCTGGAAACACCATATATTTT.

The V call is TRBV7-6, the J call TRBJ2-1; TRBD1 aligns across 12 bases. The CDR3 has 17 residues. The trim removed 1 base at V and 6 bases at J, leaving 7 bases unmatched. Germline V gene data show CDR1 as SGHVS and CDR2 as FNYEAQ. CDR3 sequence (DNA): TGTGCCAGCAGCTTAGTGGGCGGGACAGGGGGCATCAATGAGCAGTTCTTC. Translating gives CASSLVGGTGGINEQFF.